These 19 T cell receptor beta chains came from one sample sequenced in a study of T cell changes during pregnancy in multiple sclerosis. Produced via immunoSEQ multiplex PCR; TCRdb's table is partial and in-frame only. Among under 45,000 clones, roughly 96% were seen once, and the ten largest hold roughly 0.8%. This specimen consisted of peripheral blood, obtained in the second trimester of pregnancy. The origin of the receptors is a female donor with multiple sclerosis, enrolled in a pregnancy study.

This sequence joins TRBV7-7 and TRBJ1-4; TRBD1 matches 8 bases. The germline V gene has CDR1 SSHAT and CDR2 FNYEAQ (reference sequence). The trim removed 1 base at V and 6 bases at J, leaving 1 base unmatched. This CDR3 has 14 amino acids. CDR3 sequence: CASSLVQGDEKLFF. The DNA for the CDR3 is TGTGCCAGCAGCTTAGTACAGGGGGATGAAAAACTGTTTTTT.

V gene TRBV10-3 combines with J gene TRBJ2-1, with D perhaps TRBD1 (6 bases). The CDR3 is 15 amino acids. The V end was cut by 9 bases, the J end by 6 bases, with 21 bases between. Germline V gives CDR1 ENHRY, CDR2 SYGVKD. The CDR3 nucleotides read TGTGCCATGGCATCTGGGGGACAATTTAGCAATGAGCAGTTCTTC. Translated: CAMASGGQFSNEQFF.

This clone came up once. This chain connects TRBV27 to TRBJ2-4; D is unresolved. This CDR3 contains 12 residues. Deletions cut 4 bases from V and 8 bases from J, with 9 bases between. CDR1 and CDR2 (germline): MNHEY, SMNVEV (reference sequence). The CDR3 DNA reads as TGTGCCAGCAGTTCTCGCCGAGACATTCAGTACTTC. Its protein is CASSSRRDIQYF.

V is TRBV6-4 and J is TRBJ2-1; TRBD2 matches at 14 bases. The CDR3 contains 16 residues. Germline loops: CDR1 MRHNA, CDR2 SNTAGT. J gave up 6 bases and V 2 bases, and 3 bases lay outside the gene matches. The CDR3 is CASSDKTSGRANEQFF. The CDR3 DNA reads as TGTGCCAGCAGTGACAAGACTAGCGGGAGGGCCAATGAGCAGTTCTTC.

The gene calls are TRBV2 and TRBJ2-7; 7 bases fit TRBD2. V was clipped by 7 bases and J by 2 bases; unmatched bases: 5. Germline CDR1 reads SNHLY; CDR2 reads FYNNEI. The CDR3 is 13 amino acids. The CDR3 nucleotides are TGTGCCAGCACAGAGGGGAGGGCCTACGAGCAGTACTTC. Its translation: CASTEGRAYEQYF. Variable domain in full (rest from reference TRBV2 and TRBJ2-7): EPEVTQTPSHQVTQMGQEVILRCVPISNHLYFYWYRQILGQKVEFLVSFYNNEISEKSEIFDDQFSVERPDGSNFTLKIRSTKLEDSAMYFCASTEGRAYEQYFGPGTRLTVT.

The chain links TRBV6-1 to TRBJ2-7, with D perhaps TRBD1 (5 bases). The CDR3 runs 14 residues. From germline, CDR1 is MNHNS and CDR2 SASEGT. V was pared by 3 bases and J by 2 bases, with 11 bases between. The CDR3 reads CASSEQGGPYEQYF. Here the CDR3 DNA reads TGTGCCAGCAGTGAGCAGGGTGGCCCCTACGAGCAGTACTTC.

The chain combines TRBV13 with TRBJ1-3, with TRBD1 as a possible D gene (5 bases). Germline V gene sequence: CDR1 PRHDT, CDR2 FYEKMQ (reference sequence). Trimming stripped 5 bases from V and 2 bases from J, with 13 bases between. The CDR3 is 15 residues long. Here the CDR3 reads CASSLIRGTGNTIYF. The CDR3 DNA sequence: TGTGCCAGCAGCCTCATTAGGGGAACTGGAAACACCATATATTTT.

V and J are TRBV19 and TRBJ1-1, with 9 bases identical to TRBD1. Trimming took 3 bases from V and 2 from J; bases not matched to a gene: 4. Germline CDR1 reads LNHDA; CDR2 reads SQIVND (reference sequence). The CDR3 totals 15 residues. CDR3 sequence (DNA): TGTGCCAGTAGTATTCAAACAGGGGGCAACACTGAAGCTTTCTTT. Its translation: CASSIQTGGNTEAFF.

The chain joins TRBV6-6 to TRBJ1-3, with a possible D match to TRBD1 (6 bases). Germline V gene data show CDR1 as MNHNY and CDR2 as SVGAGI (reference sequence). The V end lost 5 bases, the J end lost 0 bases, and 11 bases lay between the germline ends. This CDR3 is 15 amino acids long. The CDR3, as DNA: TGTGCCAGCAGTCCAGGGGTCGACTCTGGAAACACCATATATTTT. This codes for CASSPGVDSGNTIYF.

This chain links TRBV6-1 with TRBJ2-7; no clear D gene. The germline V gene has CDR1 MNHNS and CDR2 SASEGT. The germline V and J ends were trimmed by 0 bases and 3 bases, with 6 bases remaining between them. The CDR3 contains 13 residues. CDR3 in DNA: TGTGCCAGCAGTGAAGCCCTCTACTACGAGCAGTACTTC. Translated, it gives CASSEALYYEQYF.

This clone is a singleton in its sample. The rearrangement links TRBV7-9 to TRBJ2-5, with 8 bases matching TRBD2. V was clipped by 5 bases and J by 7 bases; unmatched bases: 12. The V gene's germline CDR1 is SEHNR and CDR2 FQNEAQ (reference sequence). The CDR3 totals 15 residues. As DNA, the CDR3 is TGTGCCAGCAGCCCCGGGGGAGGCGGGAGGCTGACCCAGTACTTC. Translating it yields CASSPGGGGRLTQYF.

The chain employs TRBV5-4 and TRBJ2-5; D is undetermined. V shed 0 bases and J shed 1 base, with 7 bases lying between them. Germline assignment: CDR1 SGHNT and CDR2 YYREEE (reference sequence). The CDR3 is made up of 14 amino acids. CDR3 DNA sequence: TGTGCCAGCAGCTTGGGATCAGTCCAAGAGACCCAGTACTTC. It is translated as CASSLGSVQETQYF.

The V and J genes are TRBV2 and TRBJ1-4; 7 bases match TRBD1. Germline V gene sequence: CDR1 SNHLY, CDR2 FYNNEI. Trimming at V came to 5 bases and at J to 7 bases, leaving 7 bases not matched to a gene. This CDR3 contains 14 residues. The CDR3 loop reads CASSRDREIEKLFF. The CDR3 bases are TGTGCCAGCAGTAGAGACAGGGAGATTGAAAAACTGTTTTTT.

This chain links TRBV5-4 with TRBJ1-2; D might be TRBD1 (5 bases). Germline V CDR1 and CDR2: SGHNT, YYREEE (reference sequence). This CDR3 spans 14 amino acids. V lost 6 bases and J lost 5, with 17 bases in between. The CDR3 region is CASKGWGERYGYTF. CDR3 DNA: TGTGCCAGCAAAGGATGGGGGGAGAGGTATGGCTACACCTTC.

The chain has TRBV5-4 and TRBJ2-5, with TRBD1 matching over 10 bases. The closer fit of TRBJ2-7 to the DNA end suggests the J call may be wrong. The germline gives CDR1 SGHNT, CDR2 YYREEE (reference sequence). This CDR3 is 15 amino acids long. DNA for the CDR3: TGTGCCAGCACCCAGGGGGGACAGGGGAACTACGAGCAGTACTTC. This encodes CASTQGGQGNYEQYF.

This chain joins TRBV5-1 and TRBJ2-5; 12 nucleotides align to TRBD2. V shed 2 bases and J 5 bases; nucleotides not matched to a gene: 4. This CDR3 region has 15 residues. Germline V gene sequence: CDR1 SGHRS, CDR2 YFSETQ. The DNA for the CDR3 is TGCGCCAGCAGCTTACCTAGCGGGGGGGCTGAGACCCAGTACTTC. This codes for CASSLPSGGAETQYF.

This clone was seen just once. The chain couples TRBV15 to TRBJ1-1, with unresolved D. Germline V gene sequence: CDR1 LNHNV, CDR2 YYDKDF (reference sequence). Trimming left V 2 bases short and J 11 bases short, with 15 bases between. This CDR3 is built from 13 residues. CDR3 loop: CATSRLAQRNAFF. DNA for the CDR3: TGTGCCACCAGCAGACTCGCCCAGCGGAATGCTTTCTTT.

About this clone itself: The junction and the germline gene differ at one end; a read error may be behind it. V is TRBV28 and J is TRBJ2-7; TRBD2 matches 8 bases. The germline V gene has CDR1 MDHEN and CDR2 SYDVKM. This CDR3 spans 15 amino acids. CDR3 coding DNA: TGTGCCAGCATGAACGGGCGGGAGGTCTCCCACGAGCAGTACTTC. As protein: CASMNGREVSHEQYF. The full variable domain, rest sourced from reference TRBV28 and TRBJ2-7, is DVKVTQSSRYLVKRTGEKVFLECVQDMDHENMFWYRQDPGLGLRLIYFSYDVKMKEKGDIPEGYSVSREKKERFSLILESASTNQTSMYLCASMNGREVSHEQYFGPGTRLTVT.

This clone was counted only a few times. The gene calls are TRBV9 and TRBJ1-4; the match to TRBD1 covers 7 bases. The V segment lost 3 bases and the J segment 5 bases; nucleotides outside the gene matches: 10. Germline CDR1 is SGDLS and CDR2 is YYNGEE. The CDR3 loop spans 16 amino acids. CDR3: CASSEGGRDRNEKLFF. The CDR3 bases are TGTGCCAGCAGCGAGGGAGGCCGGGACAGAAATGAAAAACTGTTTTTT.